This entry is about one TCR beta chain. Its antigen remains unidentified. The data are from a study of shared clonotypes between healthy human individuals. Overall study results and limits: Incompleteness in sorted-subset sequencing, despite large depth, was shown by rarefaction.

Several immunoSEQ plates received, in even portions, the genomic DNA of each subset. Data came from immunoSEQ multiplex PCR; TCRdb stores just in-frame clones and leaves some out. Counted here are 2 million to 3 million clones, approximately 94% occurring once; the ten biggest clones make up 0.36%. Splitting the CD4+ cells yielded a CD45RA+ naive subset and a CD45RA-negative memory subset. The CDR3 spans 16 residues. J was trimmed by 4 bases and V by 2 bases; bases with no gene match: 10. Germline-derived CDR1 and CDR2 are SGDLS and YYNGEE. This TCR derives from a man between 18 and 29 years old in good health. Some clones in this sample may be carry-over from other donors' samples. Sequenced input: naive CD4+ T cells from PBMCs. The subset here: CD45RA+ positively selected. The chain has TRBV9 and TRBJ1-2; TRBD1 matches 8 bases. The CDR3 reads CASSVKDRDRLYGYTF. The CDR3 coding sequence is TGTGCCAGCAGCGTGAAGGACCGGGACAGGCTCTATGGCTACACCTTC. Full variable domain (rest looked up from reference TRBV9 and TRBJ1-2): DSGVTQTPKHLITATGQRVTLRCSPRSGDLSVYWYQQSLDQGLQFLIQYYNGEERAKGNILERFSAQQFPDLHSELNLSSLELGDSALYFCASSVKDRDRLYGYTFGSGTRLTVV.